A single sample is the source of the 24 T cell receptor beta chains below, sequenced in a study of OX40 agonist ivuxolimab in advanced cancers. Repertoires were generated with immunoSEQ multiplex PCR, while TCRdb's copy carries only in-frame clones and drops some. The top ten clones hold 5% to 5.5% of a sample with around 44,000 clones, 65% to 85% of them seen once. This specimen was CD4+ or CD8+ T cells sorted from blood, taken in a trial of the OX40 agonist ivuxolimab. The source of these receptors is an adult with an advanced solid tumor such as melanoma, head and neck, liver or kidney cancer.

In DNA, the CDR3 is TGTGCCAGCAGATCCGGGGACAGGGGGAGGGAAAAACTGTTTTTT. Protein: CASRSGDRGREKLFF. The chain recombines TRBV28 with TRBJ1-4; 11 bases are shared with TRBD1. Unmatched junction bases numbered 8, after V lost 6 bases and J lost 8 bases. Germline V gene lookup returns CDR1 MDHEN and CDR2 SYDVKM. The CDR3 is 15 amino acids.

V gene TRBV19 combines with J gene TRBJ2-1; TRBD1 is a possible D gene (7 bases). The germline CDR1 and CDR2 sequences are LNHDA and SQIVND (reference sequence). The CDR3 runs to 17 residues. Trimming cost V 1 base and J 3 bases, with 16 bases left between them. In DNA form, the CDR3 reads TGTGCCAGTAGTATAGGGCCCAGACAGGGAGGCTACAATGAGCAGTTCTTC. This codes for CASSIGPRQGGYNEQFF.

The chain has TRBV5-5 and TRBJ2-2; 14 bases agree with TRBD2. Per the germline V gene, CDR1 is SGHKS and CDR2 is YYEKEE (reference sequence). J lost 6 bases, V lost 4 bases, and 5 bases had no gene match. This CDR3 has 16 amino acids. CDR3 DNA sequence: TGTGCCAGCAGCGCCCGACTAGCGGGAGGGCCCGGGGAGCTGTTTTTT. Protein sequence: CASSARLAGGPGELFF.

This clone was observed a few times. J is TRBJ2-7 and V is TRBV5-1; D uncertain. Trimming pared 0 bases from V and 3 bases from J, leaving 13 bases between. The CDR3 has 15 amino acids. CDR1 and CDR2 (germline): SGHRS, YFSETQ. CDR3 DNA sequence: TGCGCCAGCAGCTTGGACGCCGACCAAGGCTACGAGCAGTACTTC. Its protein is CASSLDADQGYEQYF.

The CDR3 sequence is CASSYSGTGTDTQYF. DNA for the CDR3: TGTGCCAGCAGTTACTCAGGGACAGGGACAGATACGCAGTATTTT. The rearrangement uses TRBV6-6 and TRBJ2-3; TRBD1 aligns across 9 bases. This CDR3 spans 15 amino acids. The V gene end was trimmed by 0 bases and the J gene end by 3 bases; junction bases not matched to a gene: 1. Per the germline V gene, CDR1 is MNHNY and CDR2 is SVGAGI (reference sequence).

This chain joins TRBV7-2 and TRBJ2-4; the D is unclear. V shed 3 bases and J shed 7 bases, with 13 bases lying between them. Germline assignment: CDR1 SGHTA and CDR2 FQGNSA. CDR3 length equals 14 residues. CDR3 region: CASSFNWPENIQYF. The CDR3 DNA is TGTGCCAGCAGCTTTAATTGGCCCGAGAACATTCAGTACTTC.

The chain links TRBV18 to TRBJ2-5; D might be TRBD2 (6 bases). Trimming shortened V by 3 bases and J by 5 bases, and 13 bases separated the two germline ends. The germline CDR1 and CDR2 sequences are KGHSH and LQKENI. The CDR3 length is 14 residues. In nucleotides, the CDR3 is TGTGCCAGCTCACCGAATGGGGGGATGGAGACCCAGTACTTC. It translates to CASSPNGGMETQYF.

The chain couples TRBV28 to TRBJ1-2, with D unresolved. The CDR3 extends over 12 amino acids. Trimming shortened V by 3 bases and J by 6 bases, and 8 bases separated the two germline ends. CDR1 and CDR2 (germline): MDHEN, SYDVKM. CDR3 nucleotides: TGTGCCAGCAGTTTCAGTGGGGATGGCTACACCTTC. Translating gives CASSFSGDGYTF.

The rearrangement joins TRBV30 to TRBJ2-5; perhaps TRBD2 as D (5 bases). The length of the CDR3 is 15 residues. CDR1 GTSNPN and CDR2 SVGIG come from the germline V gene (reference sequence). V lost 3 bases, J lost 2 bases, and 16 bases lay in between. CDR3 region: CAWRRVRGIQETQYF. The CDR3 DNA reads TGTGCCTGGAGGAGGGTACGAGGAATTCAAGAGACCCAGTACTTC.

In this sample, this clone turned up a few times. The V and J genes are TRBV18 and TRBJ1-1, with D uncertain. The CDR3 contains 14 residues. The germline V gene has CDR1 KGHSH and CDR2 LQKENI. Between the trimmed V and J ends, which lost 3 bases and 1 base, there was a span of 9 bases. Here the CDR3 DNA reads TGTGCCAGCTCACCTTCCGGAAGGAACACTGAAGCTTTCTTT. This encodes CASSPSGRNTEAFF.

This clone was detected a few times. The chain uses TRBV7-3 and TRBJ2-1; no definite D call. Trimming stripped 0 bases from V and 5 bases from J, with 11 bases between. Per the germline V gene, CDR1 is SGHTA and CDR2 is FQGTGA. This CDR3 has 15 residues. This CDR3 is CASSLTGSGNNEQFF. DNA for the CDR3: TGTGCCAGCAGCTTAACGGGAAGTGGGAACAATGAGCAGTTCTTC.

The V call is TRBV19, the J call TRBJ2-7, with 15 nucleotides matching TRBD2. CDR1 and CDR2 from the germline V gene are LNHDA and SQIVND (reference sequence). The CDR3 totals 18 residues. Germline trimming cut 4 bases from V and 3 bases from J; bases unmatched to any gene: 10. The DNA for the CDR3 is TGTGCCAGTAGTAACGAATCCCCGGGACTAGCGGGAGGCTACGAGCAGTACTTC. Its translation: CASSNESPGLAGGYEQYF.

The chain has TRBV5-1 and TRBJ2-1; 10 bases agree with TRBD2. Per the germline V gene, CDR1 is SGHRS and CDR2 is YFSETQ. The CDR3 runs to 16 residues. V lost 4 bases to trimming and J lost 7 bases; unmatched junction nucleotides: 11. CDR3 in DNA: TGCGCCAGCAGCCCCAATAAAGCGGGAGGGTTTAATGAGCAGTTCTTC. This encodes CASSPNKAGGFNEQFF. Combining the CDR3 with reference TRBV5-1 and TRBJ2-1 gives the whole variable domain KAGVTQTPRYLIKTRGQQVTLSCSPISGHRSVSWYQQTPGQGLQFLFEYFSETQRNKGNFPGRFSGRQFSNSRSEMNVSTLELGDSALYLCASSPNKAGGFNEQFFGPGTRLTVL.

The rearrangement uses TRBV2 and TRBJ1-4; TRBD1 might be the D (5 bases). The V gene lost 7 bases and the J gene lost 3 bases, with 12 bases spanning the gap. Germline CDR1 SNHLY, CDR2 FYNNEI. The CDR3 has 14 amino acids. The CDR3 loop is CASTRGSANEKLFF. CDR3 in DNA: TGTGCCAGCACCCGGGGGTCAGCTAATGAAAAACTGTTTTTT.

In the case of this clone: A read error may account for a junction end that differs from germline. The same CDR3 arises from other DNA sequences in this sample as well. V gene TRBV9 combines with J gene TRBJ2-7, with D possibly matching TRBD1 (6 bases). The CDR3 is made up of 15 amino acids. In germline, CDR1 is SGDLS, CDR2 YYNGEE. CDR3 region: CASSVSVGQKYEQYF. The CDR3 DNA reads TGTGCCAGTAGCGTAAGTGTCGGACAGAAATACGAGCAGTACTTC.

The V gene is TRBV7-8, the J gene TRBJ2-1, with 7 bases matching TRBD1. Trimming took 2 bases from V and 4 from J; bases not matched to a gene: 11. Germline V CDR1 and CDR2: SGHVS, FQNEAQ. The CDR3 runs 17 residues. The CDR3: CASSLLFRGTAYNEQFF. CDR3 DNA: TGTGCCAGCAGCTTACTTTTCAGGGGGACAGCTTACAATGAGCAGTTCTTC. The full variable domain, completed using reference TRBV7-8 and TRBJ2-1, is GAGVSQSPRYKVAKRGQDVALRCDPISGHVSLFWYQQALGQGPEFLTYFQNEAQLDKSGLPSDRFFAERPEGSVSTLKIQRTQQEDSAVYLCASSLLFRGTAYNEQFFGPGTRLTVL.

This rearrangement joins TRBV9 to TRBJ1-1; no definite D call. V was shortened by 3 bases and J by 3 bases, with 12 bases between the two germline ends. This CDR3 spans 14 amino acids. Germline CDR1 is SGDLS and CDR2 is YYNGEE. CDR3 loop: CASSGDGIYTEAFF. CDR3 nucleotide sequence: TGTGCCAGCAGCGGAGACGGAATCTACACTGAAGCTTTCTTT.

This sequence joins TRBV5-1 and TRBJ2-3, with D maybe TRBD1 (5 bases). Germline CDR1 and CDR2: SGHRS and YFSETQ. The CDR3 contains 14 residues. Trimming stripped 4 bases from V and 2 bases from J, with 11 bases between. As DNA, the CDR3 is TGCGCCAGCAGCCAAGTGACAGTCACAGATACGCAGTATTTT. Translation gives CASSQVTVTDTQYF.

The chain is built from TRBV6-1 and TRBJ1-5, with 8 nucleotides matching TRBD1. Germline loops: CDR1 MNHNS, CDR2 SASEGT. The length of the CDR3 is 14 residues. Trimming at V came to 6 bases and at J to 4 bases, leaving 5 bases not matched to a gene. The DNA for the CDR3 is TGTGCCAGCAGCCGACAGGGGAATAATCAGCCCCAGCATTTT. Translated: CASSRQGNNQPQHF.

In the case of this clone: One junction end disagrees with the germline gene, perhaps due to a read error. The chain has TRBV11-2 and TRBJ1-1; D is undetermined. There are 12 residues in the CDR3. The germline CDR1 and CDR2 sequences are SGHAT and FQNNGV. CDR3 in DNA: TGTGCCAGCAGCGCCGGAGGGTTTCTAGCTTGGTTT. This gives the protein CASSAGGFLAWF.

As concerns this clone: The same CDR3 also results from other DNA sequences found in this sample. The chain has TRBV6-6 and TRBJ2-2; either TRBD1 or TRBD2 may supply D (7 bases each). The CDR3 extends over 15 amino acids. V lost 2 bases to trimming and J lost 5 bases, with 12 bases between them. Per the germline V gene, CDR1 is MNHNY and CDR2 is SVGAGI (reference sequence). CDR3: CASSYGQGGTGELFF. In DNA, the CDR3 is TGTGCCAGCAGTTACGGGCAGGGGGGGACCGGGGAGCTGTTTTTT.

V usage is TRBV27 and J usage is TRBJ2-2; D is unresolved. V was shortened by 3 bases and J by 3 bases, with 8 bases between the two germline ends. The CDR3 sequence is 14 residues long. The germline gives CDR1 MNHEY, CDR2 SMNVEV (reference sequence). The CDR3 nucleotides are TGTGCCAGCAGTTTCACAACCTACACCGGGGAGCTGTTTTTT. Translated, it gives CASSFTTYTGELFF.

V gene TRBV28 combines with J gene TRBJ1-5; no clear D. V was cut by 6 bases and J by 6 bases, with 12 bases left in between. The germline CDR1 and CDR2 sequences are MDHEN and SYDVKM. This CDR3 is 13 amino acids long. CDR3 protein: CASRSIGVQPQHF. The CDR3 DNA reads TGTGCCAGCAGGTCTATCGGGGTTCAGCCCCAGCATTTT.

The chain employs TRBV7-9 and TRBJ2-1, with D maybe TRBD2 (7 bases). The germline V gene encodes CDR1 SEHNR and CDR2 FQNEAQ (reference sequence). V lost 4 bases and J 10 bases, leaving 14 bases between the germline ends. The CDR3 totals 13 residues. This CDR3 is CASSSLGGEEQFF. CDR3 bases: TGTGCCAGCAGCTCGCTAGGGGGGGAAGAGCAGTTCTTC.